The next 14 T cell receptor beta chains were all read from a single sample in a study of blood T cell repertoires in COVID-19. Assay: immunoSEQ multiplex PCR; the TCRdb copy retains only in-frame clones and omits some. The table has approximately 75,000 clones, roughly four fifths seen once. The sample comprised peripheral blood. Every receptor here comes from a human donor in a cohort sampled during active COVID-19.

The J gene is TRBJ2-5, the V gene TRBV29-1; 7 bases line up with TRBD1. From germline, CDR1 is SQVTM and CDR2 ANQGSEA. The CDR3 loop spans 14 amino acids. Losses at the gene ends were 3 bases for V and 1 base for J; bases not matched to a gene: 5. Written as DNA, the CDR3 is TGCAGCGTTGATGGGACAGCTTCCCAAGAGACCCAGTACTTC. It translates to CSVDGTASQETQYF. The entire variable domain, with the rest obtained from reference TRBV29-1 and TRBJ2-5, is as follows: SAVISQKPSRDICQRGTSLTIQCQVDSQVTMMFWYRQQPGQSLTLIATANQGSEATYESGFVIDKFPISRPNLTFSTLTVSNMSPEDSSIYLCSVDGTASQETQYFGPGTRLLVL.

The gene calls are TRBV7-3 and TRBJ2-2, with 7 bases fitting TRBD1. V lost 5 bases, J lost 0 bases, and 3 bases stayed unmatched. The germline CDR1 and CDR2 sequences are SGHTA and FQGTGA. The CDR3 runs 15 residues. The CDR3 protein is CASSRDSPNTGELFF. DNA of the CDR3: TGTGCCAGCAGCCGGGACAGCCCGAACACCGGGGAGCTGTTTTTT.

V usage is TRBV5-1 and J usage is TRBJ1-1; TRBD1 matches at 9 bases. After removal of 4 bases from V and 3 bases from J, the junction contained 7 bases not matched to a gene. Germline V CDR1 and CDR2: SGHRS, YFSETQ. The CDR3 sequence is 15 residues long. CDR3 sequence (DNA): TGCGCCAGCAGCACGAACAGGGGGCTTGACACTGAAGCTTTCTTT. Encoded protein: CASSTNRGLDTEAFF.

V usage is TRBV4-3 and J usage is TRBJ1-5; D is uncertain. The CDR3 length is 22 residues. Germline V gene data show CDR1 as LGHNA and CDR2 as YSLEER. With 1 base removed from V and 0 bases from J, the gap between germline ends came to 28 bases. The CDR3 DNA follows: TGCGCCAGCAGCCAAGGATCCCAAGCGAAACCAGCCTGGATTTATAGCAATCAGCCCCAGCATTTT. It codes for CASSQGSQAKPAWIYSNQPQHF.

The V gene is TRBV11-2, the J gene TRBJ2-1, with D possibly matching TRBD1 (6 bases). CDR3 size: 17 residues. Trimming took 5 bases from V and 4 from J, leaving 21 bases between them. The germline gives CDR1 SGHAT, CDR2 FQNNGV. This CDR3 reads CASSHPNRDPFYNEQFF. The CDR3 nucleotides read TGTGCCAGCAGCCACCCCAACAGGGACCCTTTTTACAATGAGCAGTTCTTC.

This chain joins TRBV30 and TRBJ2-7; 9 positions agree with TRBD1. This CDR3 is built from 13 residues. The germline gives CDR1 GTSNPN, CDR2 SVGIG (reference sequence). V lost 4 bases, J lost 5 bases, and 6 bases stayed unmatched. The CDR3 sequence: CAWMGQGGDEQYF. CDR3 DNA: TGTGCCTGGATGGGACAGGGTGGGGACGAGCAGTACTTC.

This chain uses TRBV5-1 with TRBJ1-1; unclear D gene. CDR1 and CDR2 from the germline V gene are SGHRS and YFSETQ. V dropped 0 bases and J dropped 0 bases, with 3 bases sitting between them. The CDR3 extends over 13 amino acids. CDR3 region: CASSLVMNTEAFF. The CDR3 DNA reads TGCGCCAGCAGCTTGGTTATGAACACTGAAGCTTTCTTT.

The chain employs TRBV5-6 and TRBJ2-7; possibly TRBD1 for D (6 bases). The germline gives CDR1 SGHDT, CDR2 YYEEEE. The CDR3 runs 13 residues. Deletions cut 4 bases from V and 6 bases from J, with 14 bases between. The CDR3 nucleotides are TGTGCCAGCAGCCACTCAGGGGCGGGCGAGCAGTACTTC. Protein product: CASSHSGAGEQYF.

This clone was found a few times. The rearrangement uses TRBV7-9 and TRBJ1-2; D might be TRBD1 (6 bases). CDR1 and CDR2 (germline): SEHNR, FQNEAQ (reference sequence). The CDR3 is 14 amino acids. Trimming removed 3 bases at V and 2 bases at J, with 10 bases between. The CDR3 loop reads CASSFEQGNYGYTF. CDR3 bases: TGTGCCAGCAGCTTTGAACAGGGAAACTATGGCTACACCTTC. Full variable domain (remainder filled in from reference TRBV7-9 and TRBJ1-2): DTGVSQNPRHKITKRGQNVTFRCDPISEHNRLYWYRQTLGQGPEFLTYFQNEAQLEKSRLLSDRFSAERPKGSFSTLEIQRTEQGDSAMYLCASSFEQGNYGYTFGSGTRLTVV.

This chain links TRBV7-9 with TRBJ2-7; 10 positions match TRBD1. The CDR3 is made up of 15 amino acids. In germline, CDR1 is SEHNR, CDR2 FQNEAQ (reference sequence). V shed 4 bases and J 3 bases; nucleotides not matched to a gene: 6. The CDR3: CASSSRDRGVYEQYF. CDR3 bases: TGTGCCAGCAGCTCCCGGGACAGGGGAGTCTACGAGCAGTACTTC.

The chain is built from TRBV9 and TRBJ2-2, with a tentative D call TRBD1 (6 bases). V was shortened by 4 bases and J by 2 bases, with 12 bases between the two germline ends. Germline loops: CDR1 SGDLS, CDR2 YYNGEE. CDR3 length equals 15 residues. CDR3 protein: CASSSWTANTGELFF. The CDR3 bases are TGTGCCAGCAGCTCGTGGACAGCCAACACCGGGGAGCTGTTTTTT.

The V call is TRBV7-9, the J call TRBJ2-1; D perhaps matches TRBD1 (6 bases). V dropped 8 bases and J dropped 4 bases, with 12 bases sitting between them. The germline CDR1 and CDR2 sequences are SEHNR and FQNEAQ (reference sequence). The CDR3 is made up of 13 amino acids. The CDR3, as DNA: TGTGCCAGCGCGCAGGGGACGTACAATGAGCAGTTCTTC. Its protein is CASAQGTYNEQFF.

This clone was seen only once. At one end, the junction sequence differs from germline, possibly due to a read error. V usage is TRBV30 and J usage is TRBJ2-7, with 8 bases identical to TRBD1. This CDR3 has 13 amino acids. Germline lookup yields CDR1 GTSNPN and CDR2 SVGIG (reference sequence). The CDR3 sequence is CARRGTGTYEQYF. CDR3 bases: TGTGCCAGGAGAGGGACAGGTACCTACGAGCAGTACTTC.

The chain carries TRBV5-4 and TRBJ1-2; no reliable D call. The V gene's germline CDR1 is SGHNT and CDR2 YYREEE (reference sequence). The V end was cut by 4 bases, the J end by 4 bases, with 17 bases between. The CDR3 has 15 amino acids. DNA of the CDR3: TGTGCCAGCAGCCCCAGTATTGGCCTTGGCTATGGCTACACCTTC. Protein sequence: CASSPSIGLGYGYTF. The complete variable domain, with remaining parts taken from reference TRBV5-4 and TRBJ1-2, reads ETGVTQSPTHLIKTRGQQVTLRCSSQSGHNTVSWYQQALGQGPQFIFQYYREEENGRGNFPPRFSGLQFPNYSSELNVNALELDDSALYLCASSPSIGLGYGYTFGSGTRLTVV.